This T cell receptor beta chain is drawn from a study of blood T cell repertoires in COVID-19 (dated by TCRdb to about 2020). General notes on the study: Samples from collaborators originated in the United States, Italy and Spain and spanned both the acute and convalescent phases of COVID-19. Samples came from the ongoing ImmuneRACE study (first 160 participants) plus 1,254 subjects from 6 global collaborators. The material from the prospective study consisted of cDNA or gDNA derived from T cells, B-cell-depleted T cells, or PBMCs. Sample metadata almost always included a de-identified subject ID, COVID-19 status, age in years and sex. Where available, HLA class I and class II types were obtained from metadata supplied by the sample provider rather than from assay-based typing. Subjects who had been exposed to COVID-19, were actively infected with it, or had recovered from it provided the deeply sampled blood TCRbeta repertoires that made up the dataset. The repertoires were made available in a free public database intended to serve as a resource for research on the immune response to SARS-CoV-2.

Summary of the overall study and its limitations: Clinical and demographic metadata were provided uncurated, with the amount varying by source and participant.

In the prospective study, participants were roughly 18 to 90 years old, resided in under 30 geographic areas of the United States, and were enrolled through a virtual design. Cohort assignment in the prospective study relied on participant-reported clinical history from a screening survey and a study questionnaire. In the prospective study, mobile phlebotomists collected whole blood, serum and a nasopharyngeal or oropharyngeal swab from each participant. Participants in the prospective study had the option to provide additional blood draws and questionnaires over an approximately 2-month period. Before DNA extraction, blood samples from the prospective study were shipped at room temperature or frozen. TCRbeta CDR3 regions were amplified from genomic DNA by means of the immunoSEQ Assay, a bias-controlled multiplex PCR. In the paper's pipeline: The number of nucleated cells in each sample was estimated by amplification of reference gene primers within the assay. To quantify the absolute abundance of each unique TCRbeta CDR3 rearrangement, sequence reads were collapsed and filtered. For each sample, productive Simpson clonality was calculated by taking the square root of Simpson's diversity index across productive rearrangements. TCRdb holds this immuneACCESS table with in-frame rearrangements only. Some clones are missing; in checked studies, unresolved V genes explain under half, and the rest has no known cause. V and J calls plus clone size are reproduced from that table; the DNA served to infer D and trimming. In this sample the table shows 100,000 to 150,000 clones, around 84% of which occur a single time. 2% to 3% of the sample is taken by the ten largest.

V and J are trimmed by 4 bases and 2 bases, and the gene matches miss 2 bases of the junction. Reading from cysteine to phenylalanine, the CDR3 counts 15 amino acids. Here the CDR3 DNA is all that survives: 45 bases in frame from base 1. The germline V gene (reference sequence) provides CDR1 SEHNR and CDR2 FQNEAQ. This clone was detected only a few times. Its antigen remains undetermined. Base qualities are not recorded, but no much larger clone differs from it by a single base. This TCR was recovered from a man aged 35-49 years with acute COVID-19. The sequenced sample consisted of PBMCs or T cells enriched from blood (not recorded which). The chain is made from TRBV7-9 and TRBJ2-5, with 12 middle bases fitting TRBD2. The sequenced DNA is TGTGCCAGCAGCTCGGGGACTAGCGGGCAAGAGACCCAGTACTTC. Its translation is CASSSGTSGQETQYF.